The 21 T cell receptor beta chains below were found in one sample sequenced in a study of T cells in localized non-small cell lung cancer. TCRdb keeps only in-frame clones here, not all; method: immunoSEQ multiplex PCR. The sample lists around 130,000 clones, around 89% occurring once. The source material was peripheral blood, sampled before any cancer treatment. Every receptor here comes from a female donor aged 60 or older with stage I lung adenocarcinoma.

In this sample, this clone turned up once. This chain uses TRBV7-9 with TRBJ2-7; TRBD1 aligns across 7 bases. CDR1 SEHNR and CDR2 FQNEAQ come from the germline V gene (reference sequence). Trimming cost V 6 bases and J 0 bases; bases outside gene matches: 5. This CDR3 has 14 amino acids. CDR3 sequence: CASRATGSSYEQYF. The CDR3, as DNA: TGTGCCAGCAGAGCGACAGGGAGCTCCTACGAGCAGTACTTC.

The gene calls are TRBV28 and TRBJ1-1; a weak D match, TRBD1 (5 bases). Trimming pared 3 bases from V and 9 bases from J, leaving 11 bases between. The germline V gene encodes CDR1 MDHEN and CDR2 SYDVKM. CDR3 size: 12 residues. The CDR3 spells CASSFRQRKAFF. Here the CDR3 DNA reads TGTGCCAGCAGTTTTAGACAGCGGAAAGCTTTCTTT.

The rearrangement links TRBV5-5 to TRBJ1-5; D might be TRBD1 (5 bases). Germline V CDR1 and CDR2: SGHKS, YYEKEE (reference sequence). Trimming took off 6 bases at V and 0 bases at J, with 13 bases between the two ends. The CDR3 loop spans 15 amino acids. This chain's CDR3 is CASNRGDFSNQPQHF. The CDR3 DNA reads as TGTGCCAGCAATCGCGGGGACTTTAGCAATCAGCCCCAGCATTTT.

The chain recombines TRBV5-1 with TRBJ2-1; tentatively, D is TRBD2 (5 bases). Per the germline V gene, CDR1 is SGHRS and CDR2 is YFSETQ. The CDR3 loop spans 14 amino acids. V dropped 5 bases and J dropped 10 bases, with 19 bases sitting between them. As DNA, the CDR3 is TGCGCCAGCAGTCAAGGGCGGGTCGATCGGGAGCAGTTCTTC. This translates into CASSQGRVDREQFF.

CDR3 DNA sequence: TGTGCCAGCAGCTTGGGCCAGGGGGTCGAGCAGTACTTC. Its translation is CASSLGQGVEQYF. The chain employs TRBV5-6 and TRBJ2-7; 7 bases are a match to TRBD1. The germline gives CDR1 SGHDT, CDR2 YYEEEE. V lost 0 bases and J lost 6; bases outside the gene matches: 3. The CDR3 loop spans 13 amino acids.

CDR3 protein: CASRTSVRYEQYF. Here the CDR3 DNA reads TGTGCCAGTAGGACTAGCGTCCGCTACGAGCAGTACTTC. This chain links TRBV6-5 with TRBJ2-7; 9 nucleotides align to TRBD2. The CDR3 runs 13 residues. Unmatched junction bases numbered 6, after V lost 9 bases and J lost 3 bases. Germline assignment: CDR1 MNHEY and CDR2 SVGAGI.

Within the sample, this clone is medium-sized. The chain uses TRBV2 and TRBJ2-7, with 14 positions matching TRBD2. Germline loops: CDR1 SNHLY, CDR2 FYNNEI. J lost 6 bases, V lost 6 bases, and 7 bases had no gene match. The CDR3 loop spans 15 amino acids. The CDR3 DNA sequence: TGTGCCAGCAGCCCTCCTGGGACTAGCGGGAGCGAGCAGTACTTC. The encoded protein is CASSPPGTSGSEQYF.

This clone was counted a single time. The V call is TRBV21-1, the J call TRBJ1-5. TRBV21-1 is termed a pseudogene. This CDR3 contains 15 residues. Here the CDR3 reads CASSKVRARAEPQHF. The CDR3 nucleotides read TGTGCCAGCAGCAAAGTTAGGGCGAGGGCTGAGCCCCAGCATTTT.

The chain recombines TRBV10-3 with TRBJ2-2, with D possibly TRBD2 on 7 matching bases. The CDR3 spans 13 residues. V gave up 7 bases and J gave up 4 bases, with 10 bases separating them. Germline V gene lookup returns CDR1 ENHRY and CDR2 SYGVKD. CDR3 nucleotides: TGTGCCATCAACAGGGAGGGCACCGGGGAGCTGTTTTTT. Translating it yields CAINREGTGELFF.

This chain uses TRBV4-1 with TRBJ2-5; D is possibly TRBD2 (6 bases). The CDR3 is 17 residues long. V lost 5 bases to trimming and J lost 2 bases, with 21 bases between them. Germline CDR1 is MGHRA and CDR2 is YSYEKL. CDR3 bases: TGCGCCAGCAGCTACCGAACGGGACTCTTGGGGCAAGAGACCCAGTACTTC. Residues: CASSYRTGLLGQETQYF.

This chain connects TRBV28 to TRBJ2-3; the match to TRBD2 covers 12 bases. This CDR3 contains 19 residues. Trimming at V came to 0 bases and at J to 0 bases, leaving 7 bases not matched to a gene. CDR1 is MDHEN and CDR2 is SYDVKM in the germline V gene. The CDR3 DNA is TGTGCCAGCAGTTTATGGGGCACTAGCGGGAGGTCTAGCACAGATACGCAGTATTTT. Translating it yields CASSLWGTSGRSSTDTQYF.

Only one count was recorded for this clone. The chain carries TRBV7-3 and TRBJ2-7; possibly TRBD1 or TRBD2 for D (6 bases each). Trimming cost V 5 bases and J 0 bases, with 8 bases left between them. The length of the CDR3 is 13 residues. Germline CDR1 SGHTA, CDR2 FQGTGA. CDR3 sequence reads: CASSRGPSYEQYF. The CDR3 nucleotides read TGTGCCAGCAGCCGGGGGCCCTCCTACGAGCAGTACTTC.

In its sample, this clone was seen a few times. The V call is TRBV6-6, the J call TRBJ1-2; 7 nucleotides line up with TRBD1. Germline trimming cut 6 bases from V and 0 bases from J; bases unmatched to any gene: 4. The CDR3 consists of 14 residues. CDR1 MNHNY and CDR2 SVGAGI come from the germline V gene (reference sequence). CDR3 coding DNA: TGTGCCAGCAGAGCGGGGACAGCTAACTATGGCTACACCTTC. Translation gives CASRAGTANYGYTF.

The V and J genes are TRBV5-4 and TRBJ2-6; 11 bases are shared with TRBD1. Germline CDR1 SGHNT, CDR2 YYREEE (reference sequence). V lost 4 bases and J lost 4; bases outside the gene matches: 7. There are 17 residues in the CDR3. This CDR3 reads CASSIGQGAGGANVLTF. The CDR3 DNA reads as TGTGCCAGCAGCATTGGACAGGGGGCGGGAGGGGCCAACGTCCTGACTTTC.

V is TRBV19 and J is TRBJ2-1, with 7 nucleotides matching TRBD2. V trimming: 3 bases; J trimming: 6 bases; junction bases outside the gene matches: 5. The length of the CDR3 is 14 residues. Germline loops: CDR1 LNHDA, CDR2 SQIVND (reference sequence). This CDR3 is CASSIAGVGNEQFF. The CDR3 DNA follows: TGTGCCAGTAGTATTGCGGGAGTAGGCAATGAGCAGTTCTTC.

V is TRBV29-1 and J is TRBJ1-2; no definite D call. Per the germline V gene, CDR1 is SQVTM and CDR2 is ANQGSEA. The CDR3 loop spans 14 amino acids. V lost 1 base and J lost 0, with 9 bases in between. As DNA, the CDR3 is TGCAGCGTTGAAGTCGGACGAGCTAACTATGGCTACACCTTC. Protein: CSVEVGRANYGYTF.

The CDR3 DNA reads TGCGCCAGCACCGCAGGACGGACAGGTCCCTACGAGCAGTACTTC. Protein product: CASTAGRTGPYEQYF. The V and J genes are TRBV4-1 and TRBJ2-7; 7 bases line up with TRBD1. Germline lookup yields CDR1 MGHRA and CDR2 YSYEKL. This CDR3 is built from 15 residues. J was trimmed by 2 bases and V by 7 bases; bases with no gene match: 11.

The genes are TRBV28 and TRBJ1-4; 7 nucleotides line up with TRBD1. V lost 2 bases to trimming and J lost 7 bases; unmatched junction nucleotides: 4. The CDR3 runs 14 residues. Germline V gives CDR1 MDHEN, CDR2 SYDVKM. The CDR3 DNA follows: TGTGCCAGCAGTTTAGAGGGGACAGTTGAAAAACTGTTTTTT. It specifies CASSLEGTVEKLFF.

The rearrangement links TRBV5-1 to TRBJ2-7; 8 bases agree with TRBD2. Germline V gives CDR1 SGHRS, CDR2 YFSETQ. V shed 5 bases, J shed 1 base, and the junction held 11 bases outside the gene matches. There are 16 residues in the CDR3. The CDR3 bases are TGCGCCAGCAGGCATGAATCGGGAGGGCCGTCCTACGAGCAGTACTTC. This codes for CASRHESGGPSYEQYF.

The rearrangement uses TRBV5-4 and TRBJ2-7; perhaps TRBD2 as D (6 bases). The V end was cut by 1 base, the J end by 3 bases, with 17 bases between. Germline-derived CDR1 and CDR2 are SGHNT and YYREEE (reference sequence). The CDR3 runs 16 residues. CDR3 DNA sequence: TGTGCCAGCAGCTTGAGTTTAGGAGGGACCAGCTACGAGCAGTACTTC. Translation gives CASSLSLGGTSYEQYF. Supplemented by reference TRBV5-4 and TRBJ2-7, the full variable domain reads ETGVTQSPTHLIKTRGQQVTLRCSSQSGHNTVSWYQQALGQGPQFIFQYYREEENGRGNFPPRFSGLQFPNYSSELNVNALELDDSALYLCASSLSLGGTSYEQYFGPGTRLTVT.

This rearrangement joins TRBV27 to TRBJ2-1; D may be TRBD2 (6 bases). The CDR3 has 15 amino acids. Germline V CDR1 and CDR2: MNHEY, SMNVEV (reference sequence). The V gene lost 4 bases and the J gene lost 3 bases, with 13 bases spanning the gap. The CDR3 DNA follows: TGTGCCAGCAGTTCGGTAGCGGATAACTACAATGAGCAGTTCTTC. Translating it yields CASSSVADNYNEQFF.